This T cell receptor (beta chain) was sequenced in a study of shared clonotypes between healthy human individuals. Broader study findings: Non-shared clonotypes had lower generation probabilities than those shared by all four donors. Sampling was confined to blood; repertoires within tissues likely differ. Genetic and exposure-history diversity was limited by the few donors.

A remark on this clone: The antigen remains undetermined.

In the source study's methods: ImmunoSEQ output held junction-only sequences without quality scores, so filtering differed. Method: immunoSEQ multiplex PCR; TCRdb's copy keeps in-frame clones and lacks some. For V, J and clone size, that table is used; D and trimming come from the DNA. Among roughly 1 million clones listed, about 76% were seen once. Deletions cut 6 bases from V and 4 bases from J, with 13 bases between. The CDR3 is made up of 14 amino acids. Germline CDR1 SNHLY, CDR2 FYNNEI. The chain uses TRBV2 and TRBJ2-1, with a tentative D call TRBD2 (6 bases). The origin of this receptor is a man younger than 35 in good health. Sample: memory CD4+ T cells sorted from blood. Subset of the sample: CD45RA-negative fraction. The CDR3 reads CASRGDSQYNEQFF. The CDR3, as DNA: TGTGCCAGCAGGGGGGACTCCCAGTACAATGAGCAGTTCTTC.